This TCR beta chain was sequenced during a study of cytomegalovirus exposure and HLA in healthy donors. The CDR3 spans 13 residues. The V gene end was trimmed by 5 bases and the J gene end by 7 bases; junction bases not matched to a gene: 3. Germline V gene lookup returns CDR1 SGHTA and CDR2 FQGNSA. Note on this clone: Antigen specificity is unknown.

In the PCR, 60 Vbeta and 13 Jbeta primers were used. Assay used: immunoSEQ multiplex PCR; TCRdb lists only in-frame clones, some missing. The sample lists about 200,000 clones; more than 60% were seen once. Notes on the study in general: TCR sequences were mostly rare, though some public TCRs occurred in many donors. Association of a missense DCLRE1C variant with TCR beta V- and J-gene trimming was reported in a later analysis. A later analysis, which compared TCR beta chains of equal frequency, found the HLA-associated ones more clonally expanded.

The sequenced sample was PBMCs. The receptor was isolated from a man in his forties in good health and CMV-seronegative. The rearrangement uses TRBV7-2 and TRBJ1-5, with TRBD1 matching 9 bases. The CDR3 region has the DNA TGTGCCAGCAGCCGGACAGGGGAACAGCCCCAGCATTTT. Amino acid sequence: CASSRTGEQPQHF.